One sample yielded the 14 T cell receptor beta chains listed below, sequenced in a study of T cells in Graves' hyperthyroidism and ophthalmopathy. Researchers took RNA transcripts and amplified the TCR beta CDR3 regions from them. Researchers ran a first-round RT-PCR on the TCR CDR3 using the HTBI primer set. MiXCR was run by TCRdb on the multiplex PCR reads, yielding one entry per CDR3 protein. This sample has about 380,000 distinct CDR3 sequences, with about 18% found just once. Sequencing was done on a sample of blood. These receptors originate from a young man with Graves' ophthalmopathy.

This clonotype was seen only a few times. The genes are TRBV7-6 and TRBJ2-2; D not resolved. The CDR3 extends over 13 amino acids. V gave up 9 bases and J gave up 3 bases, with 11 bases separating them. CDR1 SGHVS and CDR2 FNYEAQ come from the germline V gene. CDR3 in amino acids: CASARPDTGELFF. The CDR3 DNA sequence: TGTGCCAGTGCTAGGCCAGACACCGGGGAGCTGTTTTTT.

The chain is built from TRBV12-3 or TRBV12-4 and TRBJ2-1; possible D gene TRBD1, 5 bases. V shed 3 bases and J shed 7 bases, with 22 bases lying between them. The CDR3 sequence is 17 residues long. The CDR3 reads CASSLVRTGRWGNEQFF. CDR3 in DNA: TGTGCCAGCAGTTTGGTCCGAACAGGACGATGGGGTAATGAGCAGTTCTTC.

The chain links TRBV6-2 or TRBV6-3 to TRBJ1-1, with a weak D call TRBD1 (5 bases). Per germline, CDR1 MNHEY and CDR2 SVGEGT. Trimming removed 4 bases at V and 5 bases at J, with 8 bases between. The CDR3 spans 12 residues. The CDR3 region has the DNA TGTGCCAGCAGTTCAGAGGGGACTGAAGCTTTCTTT. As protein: CASSSEGTEAFF.

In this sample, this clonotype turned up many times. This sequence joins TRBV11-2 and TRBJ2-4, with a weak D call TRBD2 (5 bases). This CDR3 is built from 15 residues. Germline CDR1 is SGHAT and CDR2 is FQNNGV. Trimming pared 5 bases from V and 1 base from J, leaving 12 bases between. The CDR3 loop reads CASSKMTGAKNIQYF. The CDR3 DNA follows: TGTGCCAGCAGCAAAATGACGGGGGCCAAAAACATTCAGTACTTC.

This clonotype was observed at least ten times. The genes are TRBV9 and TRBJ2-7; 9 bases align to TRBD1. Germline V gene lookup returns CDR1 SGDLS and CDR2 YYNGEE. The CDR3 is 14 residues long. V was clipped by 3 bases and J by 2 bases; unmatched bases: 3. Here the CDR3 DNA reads TGTGCCAGCAGCGAAGGGACAGGGACCTACGAGCAGTACTTC. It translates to CASSEGTGTYEQYF.

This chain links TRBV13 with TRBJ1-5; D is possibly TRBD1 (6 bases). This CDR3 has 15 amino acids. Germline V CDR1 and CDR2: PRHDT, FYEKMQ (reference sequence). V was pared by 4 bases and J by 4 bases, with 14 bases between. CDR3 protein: CASSSRTAPNQPQHF. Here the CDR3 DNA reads TGTGCCAGCAGCTCCAGGACAGCACCGAATCAGCCCCAGCATTTT.

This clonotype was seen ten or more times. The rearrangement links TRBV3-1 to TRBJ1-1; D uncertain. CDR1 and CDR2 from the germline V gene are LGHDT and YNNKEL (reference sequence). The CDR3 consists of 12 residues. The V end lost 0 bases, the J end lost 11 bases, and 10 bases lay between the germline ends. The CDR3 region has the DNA TGTGCCAGCAGCCAAGATTCCGCTGGGGCTTTCTTT. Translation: CASSQDSAGAFF.

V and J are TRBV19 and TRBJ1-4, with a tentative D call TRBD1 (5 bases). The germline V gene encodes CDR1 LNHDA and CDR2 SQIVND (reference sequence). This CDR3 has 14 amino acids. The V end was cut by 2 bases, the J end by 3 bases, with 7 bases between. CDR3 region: CASSIWGPNEKLFF. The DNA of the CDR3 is TGTGCCAGTAGTATATGGGGACCTAATGAAAAACTGTTTTTT.

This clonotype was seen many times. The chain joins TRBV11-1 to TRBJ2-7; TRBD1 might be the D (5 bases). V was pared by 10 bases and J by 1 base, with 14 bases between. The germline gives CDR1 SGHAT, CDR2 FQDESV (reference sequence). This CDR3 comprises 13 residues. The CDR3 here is CATRGQDSYEQYF. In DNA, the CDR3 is TGTGCCACCCGCGGACAAGATTCCTACGAGCAGTACTTC.

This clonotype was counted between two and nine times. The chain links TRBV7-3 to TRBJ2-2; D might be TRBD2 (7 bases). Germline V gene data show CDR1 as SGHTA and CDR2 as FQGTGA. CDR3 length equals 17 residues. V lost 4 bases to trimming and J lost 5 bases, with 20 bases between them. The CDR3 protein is CASSSTWASGQTGELFF. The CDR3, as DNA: TGTGCCAGCAGCTCCACCTGGGCTAGCGGACAGACCGGGGAGCTGTTTTTT.

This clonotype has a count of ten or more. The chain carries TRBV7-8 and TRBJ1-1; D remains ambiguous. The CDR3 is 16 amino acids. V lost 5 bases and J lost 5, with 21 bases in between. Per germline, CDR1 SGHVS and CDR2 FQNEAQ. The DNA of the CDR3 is TGTGCCAGCAGCCGCCCTCGGGATCGAAAGGAAACTGAAGCTTTCTTT. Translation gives CASSRPRDRKETEAFF.

The DNA of the CDR3 is TGTGCCAGCAGTGAATACGGCGGAGGACCCTACGAGCAGTACTTC. Translating it yields CASSEYGGGPYEQYF. The chain employs TRBV6-1 and TRBJ2-7, with D possibly TRBD2 on 5 matching bases. V lost 2 bases and J 2 bases, leaving 13 bases between the germline ends. Germline V lookup: CDR1 MNHNS, CDR2 SASEGT. This CDR3 comprises 15 residues.

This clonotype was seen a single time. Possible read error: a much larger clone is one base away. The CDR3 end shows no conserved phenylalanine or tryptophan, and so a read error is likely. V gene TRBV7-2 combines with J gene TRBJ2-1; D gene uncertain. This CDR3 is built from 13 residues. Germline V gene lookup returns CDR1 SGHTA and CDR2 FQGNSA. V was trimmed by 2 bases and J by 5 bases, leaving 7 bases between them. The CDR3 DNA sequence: TGTGCCAGCAGCTTATTTTTTAACAATGAGCAGTTCCTC. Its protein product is CASSLFFNNEQFL.

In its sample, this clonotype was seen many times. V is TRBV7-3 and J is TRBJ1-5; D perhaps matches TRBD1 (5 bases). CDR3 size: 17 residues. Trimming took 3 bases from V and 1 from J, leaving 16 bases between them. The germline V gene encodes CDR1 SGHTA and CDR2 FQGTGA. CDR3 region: CASSLTGRGLSNQPQHF. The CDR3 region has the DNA TGTGCCAGCAGCTTGACGGGTAGGGGCTTGAGCAATCAGCCCCAGCATTTT.